This TCR beta chain came from a study of T cell changes during pregnancy in multiple sclerosis. The table came from immunoSEQ multiplex PCR; TCRdb's copy has only in-frame clones and leaves some out. This table holds over 40,000 clones, 88% found once. V was cut by 2 bases and J by 4 bases, with 13 bases left in between. From germline, CDR1 is SGDLS and CDR2 YYNGEE. CDR3 length equals 14 residues. The TCR sequence derives from a female donor in good health, enrolled as a control in a pregnancy study. The sample consisted of CD8+ T cells from peripheral blood mononuclear cells, taken after pregnancy. The V call is TRBV9, the J call TRBJ2-7, with a possible D match to TRBD2 (6 bases). In nucleotides, the CDR3 is TGTGCCAGCAGCGTTGGCAGGGAGGAATACGAGCAGTACTTC. Translation: CASSVGREEYEQYF.